This entry lists 26 T cell receptor beta chains sequenced from one sample in a study of regulatory T cells in long-lasting Graves disease. Time point: newly diagnosed GD, antithyroid drugs for less than 3 months. PBMC-extracted RNA yielded the TCR library. Investigators prepared the TCR beta libraries by applying iRepertoire HTBI primers and Arm-PCR of CDR3 regions. In TCRdb, the multiplex PCR reads were re-called with MiXCR into one record per CDR3 protein. Among roughly 410,000 distinct CDR3 sequences, 14% to 15% were seen once, and the ten largest hold about 8.3%. This same sample was also part of a study on T cells in Graves' hyperthyroidism and ophthalmopathy.

Material: peripheral blood mononuclear cells (PBMCs), obtained at new diagnosis, from a patient treated with antithyroid drugs. These receptors all come from a woman aged 40 to 55 with Graves disease.

This clonotype was recorded at least ten times. This chain links TRBV28 with TRBJ1-6; maybe TRBD1 (5 bases). CDR3 length: 13 amino acids. Deletions cut 8 bases from V and 18 bases from J, with 23 bases between. The germline V gene encodes CDR1 MDHEN and CDR2 SYDVKM. In DNA form, the CDR3 reads TGTGCCAGCCGGTTCTCCATAGGGACGTCCGGCCACTTT. Its translation is CASRFSIGTSGHF.

This clonotype has only a few counts. The chain employs TRBV9 and TRBJ2-1; 14 bases match TRBD2. Losses at the gene ends were 5 bases for V and 1 base for J; bases not matched to a gene: 11. This CDR3 spans 19 amino acids. In germline, CDR1 is SGDLS, CDR2 YYNGEE. The CDR3 spells CASRPVPGLAGDSYNEQFF. CDR3 sequence (DNA): TGTGCCAGCAGACCCGTCCCGGGACTAGCGGGAGATTCCTACAATGAGCAGTTCTTC.

This clonotype was detected a few times. The J gene is TRBJ2-1, the V gene TRBV19; 10 bases map to TRBD1. The V and J ends lost 3 bases and 7 bases, in that order; junction bases with no gene match: 9. The CDR3 runs 16 residues. Per the germline V gene, CDR1 is LNHDA and CDR2 is SQIVND (reference sequence). The CDR3 is CASSIRGTGVRNEQFF. Here the CDR3 DNA reads TGTGCCAGTAGTATTCGCGGGACAGGGGTTAGAAATGAGCAGTTCTTC.

This clonotype was observed a handful of times. A read error may be the cause here, since a much bigger clone is one base away. V usage is TRBV24-1 and J usage is TRBJ1-2; D uncertain. This CDR3 contains 13 residues. Per the germline V gene, CDR1 is KGHDR and CDR2 is SFDVKD. CDR3 in amino acids: CATSDVSDLGCTF. As DNA, the CDR3 is TGTGCCACCAGTGATGTGAGTGACCTTGGCTGCACCTTC.

This clonotype has ten or more counts. The chain combines TRBV6-2 or TRBV6-3 with TRBJ2-7, with a possible D match to TRBD1 (5 bases). V was trimmed by 3 bases and J by 4 bases, leaving 13 bases between them. Germline V gene sequence: CDR1 MNHEY, CDR2 SVGEGT. The CDR3 loop spans 14 amino acids. CDR3 coding DNA: TGTGCCAGCAGTTATAGGGGAATGACATACGAGCAGTACTTC. Protein product: CASSYRGMTYEQYF.

The genes are TRBV7-8 and TRBJ2-2, with D hard to call. Germline CDR1 reads SGHVS; CDR2 reads FQNEAQ. V was trimmed by 4 bases and J by 8 bases, leaving 20 bases between them. The CDR3 loop spans 16 amino acids. DNA for the CDR3: TGTGCCAGCAGCTACCGCCGCCCCACCGCTCCGGGGGAGCTGTTTTTT. Its translation is CASSYRRPTAPGELFF. Looking up the rest from reference TRBV7-8 and TRBJ2-2 gives the full variable domain: GAGVSQSPRYKVAKRGQDVALRCDPISGHVSLFWYQQALGQGPEFLTYFQNEAQLDKSGLPSDRFFAERPEGSVSTLKIQRTQQEDSAVYLCASSYRRPTAPGELFFGEGSRLTVL.

This clonotype turned up a few times. This chain uses TRBV11-3 with TRBJ2-3, with D unclear. From germline, CDR1 is SGHNT and CDR2 YENEEA. The CDR3 extends over 13 amino acids. With 4 bases removed from V and 4 bases from J, the gap between germline ends came to 9 bases. CDR3 in amino acids: CASSSSPADTQYF. In DNA, the CDR3 is TGTGCCAGCAGCTCCTCCCCGGCAGATACGCAGTATTTT.

This clonotype was counted many times. V gene TRBV20-1 combines with J gene TRBJ2-5, with TRBD2 matching over 9 bases. CDR1 DFQATT and CDR2 SNEGSKA come from the germline V gene (reference sequence). This CDR3 has 15 residues. The ends lost 1 base at V and 4 bases at J; junction bases unmatched: 7. This chain's CDR3 is CSARVVGSGRETQYF. DNA for the CDR3: TGCAGTGCTAGAGTCGTCGGTAGCGGGAGAGAGACCCAGTACTTC.

This clonotype was counted a few times. V is TRBV9 and J is TRBJ2-2; perhaps TRBD2 as D (5 bases). Germline V gene data show CDR1 as SGDLS and CDR2 as YYNGEE. The CDR3 sequence is 17 residues long. Trimming left V 2 bases short and J 0 bases short, with 14 bases between. The chain's CDR3 is CASSVRKEGPNTGELFF. Here the CDR3 DNA reads TGTGCCAGCAGCGTTCGGAAAGAGGGCCCGAACACCGGGGAGCTGTTTTTT.

This clonotype was seen at least ten times. CDR3: CASSQGRGARGYEQYF. The CDR3 bases are TGTGCCAGCAGCCAAGGGCGGGGGGCAAGAGGCTACGAGCAGTACTTC. V is TRBV3-1 and J is TRBJ2-7, with TRBD2 matching 8 bases. CDR1 is LGHDT, CDR2 YNNKEL, per germline (reference sequence). V dropped 1 base and J dropped 3; count of bases not matched to a gene: 8. The CDR3 is 16 residues long.

This clonotype was counted ten times or more. The J gene is TRBJ2-1, the V gene TRBV11-3; 9 positions match TRBD2. The length of the CDR3 is 17 residues. CDR1 and CDR2 from the germline V gene are SGHNT and YENEEA. J lost 5 bases, V lost 0 bases, and 8 bases had no gene match. The DNA for the CDR3 is TGTGCCAGCAGCTTAGACTTGACTAGCGGAGCGAACAATGAGCAGTTCTTC. Amino acid sequence: CASSLDLTSGANNEQFF. The full variable domain, with the rest looked up from reference TRBV11-3 and TRBJ2-1, is EAGVVQSPRYKIIEKKQPVAFWCNPISGHNTLYWYLQNLGQGPELLIRYENEEAVDDSQLPKDRFSAERLKGVDSTLKIQPAELGDSAVYLCASSLDLTSGANNEQFFGPGTRLTVL.

This sequence joins TRBV20-1 and TRBJ2-1; 8 bases align to TRBD2. Germline CDR1 DFQATT, CDR2 SNEGSKA (reference sequence). Trimming at V came to 3 bases and at J to 13 bases, leaving 11 bases not matched to a gene. This CDR3 region has 13 residues. The CDR3 loop is CSASPNTGGPQFF. The CDR3 nucleotides read TGCAGTGCTAGTCCTAACACGGGAGGGCCCCAGTTCTTC.

The chain employs TRBV5-1 and TRBJ2-1; 8 positions agree with TRBD2. Trimming cost V 0 bases and J 7 bases; bases outside gene matches: 9. Germline V gene sequence: CDR1 SGHRS, CDR2 YFSETQ. This CDR3 is 16 amino acids long. CDR3 residues: CASSLGPGGLGNEQFF. The CDR3 region has the DNA TGCGCCAGCAGCTTGGGACCGGGAGGGCTGGGTAATGAGCAGTTCTTC.

This clonotype came up many times. This rearrangement joins TRBV28 to TRBJ2-2; 8 nucleotides line up with TRBD1. The trim removed 4 bases at V and 0 bases at J, leaving 4 bases unmatched. The CDR3 is made up of 16 amino acids. The germline V gene has CDR1 MDHEN and CDR2 SYDVKM. CDR3: CASSSPGGSNTGELFF. The CDR3 DNA sequence: TGTGCCAGCAGTTCTCCAGGGGGCTCGAACACCGGGGAGCTGTTTTTT.

This clonotype showed up just a few times. The chain couples TRBV30 to TRBJ2-1, with TRBD2 as a possible D gene (6 bases). Per the germline V gene, CDR1 is GTSNPN and CDR2 is SVGIG (reference sequence). The CDR3 has 16 residues. Trimming took 3 bases from V and 3 from J, leaving 18 bases between them. CDR3 bases: TGTGCCTGGAGCCTCGGGACTCCGCAACTCTACAATGAGCAGTTCTTC. Translating gives CAWSLGTPQLYNEQFF.

This clonotype occurred many times. J is TRBJ2-5 and V is TRBV7-8; a possible D gene is TRBD2 (6 bases). V was shortened by 1 base and J by 5 bases, with 14 bases between the two germline ends. CDR3 length: 15 residues. Germline CDR1 SGHVS, CDR2 FQNEAQ. The DNA of the CDR3 is TGTGCCAGCAGCTTAGGGAGGGACCTTGGGGAGACCCAGTACTTC. Protein product: CASSLGRDLGETQYF.

The chain joins TRBV30 to TRBJ2-2; 7 bases match TRBD1. The length of the CDR3 is 16 residues. Germline V CDR1 and CDR2: GTSNPN, SVGIG (reference sequence). Trimming took 1 base from V and 1 from J; bases not matched to a gene: 6. The CDR3 is CAWSAAGTVNTGELFF. In DNA form, the CDR3 reads TGTGCCTGGAGTGCCGCCGGGACAGTGAACACCGGGGAGCTGTTTTTT.

This clonotype has a count of ten or more. The chain couples TRBV4-3 to TRBJ2-5; the D gene is possibly TRBD1 (5 bases). V gave up 0 bases and J gave up 1 base, with 9 bases separating them. The CDR3 contains 15 residues. The V gene's germline CDR1 is LGHNA and CDR2 YSLEER. The CDR3: CASSQEGQGQETQYF. DNA of the CDR3: TGCGCCAGCAGCCAAGAAGGGCAGGGCCAAGAGACCCAGTACTTC.

This clonotype showed up many times. The V and J genes are TRBV7-2 and TRBJ2-7; possibly TRBD1 for D (6 bases). Germline V gene lookup returns CDR1 SGHTA and CDR2 FQGNSA. CDR3 length equals 16 residues. Trimming cost V 6 bases and J 2 bases, with 20 bases left between them. CDR3 in DNA: TGTGCCAGCAGTAAAAGGAGTGGGGGCTTAACCTACGAGCAGTACTTC. Amino acids: CASSKRSGGLTYEQYF.

This clonotype was seen repeatedly, ten times or more. CDR3 sequence reads: CASSHGTRSTDTQYF. For the CDR3, the DNA is TGTGCCAGCAGCCACGGGACAAGGAGCACAGATACGCAGTATTTT. This chain links TRBV7-9 with TRBJ2-3; D is perhaps TRBD1 (6 bases). Trimming removed 5 bases from V and 0 bases from J, with 12 bases in between. The CDR3 length is 15 residues. From germline, CDR1 is SEHNR and CDR2 FQNEAQ (reference sequence).

Note on this clonotype: A read error may explain this, as a much larger clone is one base away. The chain couples TRBV19 to TRBJ2-7, with 7 bases aligning to TRBD1. V lost 6 bases, J lost 0 bases, and 8 bases stayed unmatched. Germline V CDR1 and CDR2: LNHDA, SQIVND (reference sequence). CDR3 size: 15 residues. The CDR3 coding sequence is TGTGCCAGTAGCGGGACAGAACAAGGCTCCTACGAGCAGTACTTC. Residues: CASSGTEQGSYEQYF.

The chain couples TRBV11-2 to TRBJ1-5, with 7 bases identical to TRBD1. Germline loops: CDR1 SGHAT, CDR2 FQNNGV. This CDR3 is built from 19 residues. J gave up 5 bases and V 1 base, and 17 bases lay outside the gene matches. CDR3 nucleotides: TGTGCCAGCAGCTTAGGACAGGGAGGACAAGAGACCCAGTATCAGCCCCAGCATTTT. Amino acid sequence: CASSLGQGGQETQYQPQHF. Using reference TRBV11-2 and TRBJ1-5 for the parts outside the CDR3, the full variable domain is EAGVAQSPRYKIIEKRQSVAFWCNPISGHATLYWYQQILGQGPKLLIQFQNNGVVDDSQLPKDRFSAERLKGVDSTLKIQPAKLEDSAVYLCASSLGQGGQETQYQPQHFGDGTRLSIL.

This clonotype was detected ten times or more. The chain uses TRBV9 and TRBJ1-2; perhaps TRBD1 as D (6 bases). From germline, CDR1 is SGDLS and CDR2 YYNGEE. The germline V and J ends were trimmed by 2 bases and 4 bases, with 15 bases remaining between them. CDR3 length equals 15 residues. The CDR3 region has the DNA TGTGCCAGCAGCGTTGCAGGGGATTCGGGCTATGGCTACACCTTC. Its protein is CASSVAGDSGYGYTF. The complete variable domain, with remaining parts taken from reference TRBV9 and TRBJ1-2, reads DSGVTQTPKHLITATGQRVTLRCSPRSGDLSVYWYQQSLDQGLQFLIQYYNGEERAKGNILERFSAQQFPDLHSELNLSSLELGDSALYFCASSVAGDSGYGYTFGSGTRLTVV.

This clonotype was observed a few times. This chain connects TRBV4-2 to TRBJ2-3, with 9 bases aligning to TRBD2. The germline gives CDR1 LGHNA, CDR2 YNFKEQ. The CDR3 sequence is 20 residues long. Trimming cost V 4 bases and J 1 base; bases outside gene matches: 18. The CDR3, as DNA: TGTGCCAGCAGCCGTGTACGGCTAGCGGGACGCACGTACGGCACAGATACGCAGTATTTT. Its translation is CASSRVRLAGRTYGTDTQYF.

This clonotype was detected only a few times. The chain carries TRBV20-1 and TRBJ1-5; maybe TRBD1 (5 bases). V lost 3 bases to trimming and J lost 4 bases, with 13 bases between them. Germline loops: CDR1 DFQATT, CDR2 SNEGSKA (reference sequence). CDR3 length: 14 residues. CDR3 bases: TGCAGTGCTAGCGGCGGGGGGTGGAATCAGCCCCAGCATTTT. Its protein is CSASGGGWNQPQHF.

The J gene is TRBJ2-5, the V gene TRBV7-2; D possibly corresponds to TRBD2 (6 bases). The germline gives CDR1 SGHTA, CDR2 FQGNSA. The CDR3 extends over 16 amino acids. Trimming took off 5 bases at V and 3 bases at J, with 19 bases between the two ends. The CDR3 sequence is CASSPRTGGGEETQYF. In DNA form, the CDR3 reads TGTGCCAGCAGCCCAAGAACTGGGGGAGGTGAAGAGACCCAGTACTTC.